The clone carrying this TCR beta chain was observed a single time. This specimen comes from a study of blood T cell repertoires in COVID-19. In the study overall: Samples representing acute and convalescent COVID-19 were sourced from the United States, Italy and Spain.

Repertoires were generated with immunoSEQ multiplex PCR, while TCRdb's copy carries only in-frame clones and drops some. The sample lists some 150,000 clones; about 83% were seen once. Germline CDR1 and CDR2: LGHNA and YSLEER. The CDR3 is 17 residues long. J gave up 1 base and V 0 bases, and 4 bases lay outside the gene matches. This chain joins TRBV4-3 and TRBJ2-2, with TRBD2 identical over 8 bases. The sample comprised peripheral blood. The clonotype comes from a woman aged 45-65 years with active or convalescent COVID-19. In DNA form, the CDR3 reads TGCGCCAGCAGCCAAGATGTGGCGGGAGGGAACACCGGGGAGCTGTTTTTT. Translating it yields CASSQDVAGGNTGELFF.